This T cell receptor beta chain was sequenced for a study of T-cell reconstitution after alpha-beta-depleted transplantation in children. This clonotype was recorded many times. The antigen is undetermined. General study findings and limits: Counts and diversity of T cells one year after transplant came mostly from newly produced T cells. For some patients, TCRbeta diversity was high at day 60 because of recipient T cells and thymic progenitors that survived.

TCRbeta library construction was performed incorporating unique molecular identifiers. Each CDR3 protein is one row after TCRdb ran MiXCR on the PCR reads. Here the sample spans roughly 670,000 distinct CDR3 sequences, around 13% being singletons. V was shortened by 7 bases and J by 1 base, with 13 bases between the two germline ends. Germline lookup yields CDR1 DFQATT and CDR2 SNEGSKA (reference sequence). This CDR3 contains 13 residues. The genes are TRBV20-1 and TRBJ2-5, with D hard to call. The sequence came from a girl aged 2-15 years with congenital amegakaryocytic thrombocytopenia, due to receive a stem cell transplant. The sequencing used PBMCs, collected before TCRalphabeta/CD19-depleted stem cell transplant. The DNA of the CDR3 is TGCAGTGTGAATTCAGTAATCCAAGAGACCCAGTACTTC. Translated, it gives CSVNSVIQETQYF.